This entry lists 27 T cell receptor beta chains sequenced from one sample in a study of T cell repertoires in cytomegalovirus infection. No antigen is known for these receptors. Each CDR3 protein is one row after TCRdb ran MiXCR on the reads. Of approximately 990,000 distinct CDR3 sequences in the sample, roughly 30% were seen once. The sequenced sample was cultured CD8+ T cells from PBMCs, obtained from culture after CMV antigen stimulation. The receptor set was obtained from a human donor in good health (CMV status not recorded). Some clones in this sample may be carry-over from other donors' samples.

About this clonotype itself: A much bigger clone sits one base away, suggesting this may be a read error. The chain links TRBV7-6 to TRBJ2-5; D uncertain. Germline V gene sequence: CDR1 SGHVS, CDR2 FNYEAQ. Trimming left V 7 bases short and J 4 bases short, with 13 bases between. The CDR3 is 13 amino acids. CDR3 nucleotides: TGTGCCAGCAACTCTACAGTGGCAGAGACCCAGTACTTC. It encodes CASNSTVAETQYF. The full variable domain, in which reference TRBV7-6 and TRBJ2-5 provide the parts outside the CDR3, is GAGVSQSPRYKVTKRGQDVALRCDPISGHVSLYWYRQALGQGPEFLTYFNYEAQQDKSGLPNDRFSAERPEGSISTLTIQRTEQRDSAMYRCASNSTVAETQYFGPGTRLLVL.

This clonotype was seen more than once but under ten times. The chain links TRBV11-2 to TRBJ2-3; 7 bases align to TRBD2. J gave up 4 bases and V 8 bases, and 3 bases lay outside the gene matches. This CDR3 contains 12 residues. CDR1 is SGHAT and CDR2 is FQNNGV in the germline V gene. In nucleotides, the CDR3 is TGTGCCAGCGGGGGGGGTCCAGATACGCAGTATTTT. Its protein product is CASGGGPDTQYF. Using reference TRBV11-2 and TRBJ2-3 for the parts outside the CDR3, the full variable domain is EAGVAQSPRYKIIEKRQSVAFWCNPISGHATLYWYQQILGQGPKLLIQFQNNGVVDDSQLPKDRFSAERLKGVDSTLKIQPAKLEDSAVYLCASGGGPDTQYFGPGTRLTVL.

V usage is TRBV12-3 or TRBV12-4 and J usage is TRBJ1-1; 7 positions agree with TRBD1. After removal of 6 bases from V and 8 bases from J, the junction contained 9 bases not matched to a gene. The CDR3 spans 13 residues. This CDR3 reads CASRGTAKNEAFF. The CDR3 DNA reads TGTGCCAGCAGAGGGACAGCTAAAAACGAAGCTTTCTTT.

This chain uses TRBV10-3 with TRBJ2-7; D possibly matches TRBD1 or TRBD2 (7 bases each). The CDR3 runs 17 residues. Per the germline V gene, CDR1 is ENHRY and CDR2 is SYGVKD. Trimming cost V 0 bases and J 3 bases, with 18 bases left between them. As DNA, the CDR3 is TGTGCCATCAGTGAGTCGAAGCGGGACAGACTTCACTACGAGCAGTACTTC. Translation: CAISESKRDRLHYEQYF.

This clonotype has only a few counts. The chain employs TRBV7-3 and TRBJ2-4; 13 nucleotides match TRBD2. The CDR3 has 14 residues. Germline V gene sequence: CDR1 SGHTA, CDR2 FQGTGA. The ends lost 5 bases at V and 8 bases at J; junction bases unmatched: 3. The CDR3 region is CASSGGLAGYIQYF. The CDR3 DNA follows: TGTGCCAGCAGCGGGGGACTAGCGGGGTACATTCAGTACTTC.

This clonotype was picked up a small number of times. The rearrangement joins TRBV7-2 to TRBJ2-2, with D possibly being TRBD2 (5 bases). Germline V lookup: CDR1 SGHTA, CDR2 FQGNSA. V shed 1 base and J shed 4 bases, with 13 bases lying between them. The CDR3 spans 16 residues. This chain's CDR3 is CASSLVWLAGTGELFF. Here the CDR3 DNA reads TGTGCCAGCAGCTTAGTTTGGCTAGCTGGCACCGGGGAGCTGTTTTTT.

The chain has TRBV28 and TRBJ1-1; D uncertain. CDR1 MDHEN and CDR2 SYDVKM come from the germline V gene. The CDR3 is 18 residues long. V lost 1 base, J lost 2 bases, and 20 bases lay in between. CDR3 region: CASSLLNGFAGTNTEAFF. DNA of the CDR3: TGTGCCAGCAGTTTATTGAACGGCTTTGCGGGCACAAACACTGAAGCTTTCTTT.

DNA of the CDR3: TGTGCCAGCAGCTTGGTTCCGGAGGGAACTGAAGCTTTCTTT. Its translation: CASSLVPEGTEAFF. The J gene is TRBJ1-1, the V gene TRBV5-6; no clear D. V was cut by 0 bases and J by 5 bases, with 11 bases left in between. Germline V gene data show CDR1 as SGHDT and CDR2 as YYEEEE. The CDR3 extends over 14 amino acids.

This clonotype was counted ten times or more. CDR3 nucleotides: TGTGCCAGCAGCCGAAGGACGCTTGATGAGCAGTTCTTC. Amino acid sequence: CASSRRTLDEQFF. The chain has TRBV7-8 and TRBJ2-1, with D unclear. The ends were cut back, 5 bases at V and 8 bases at J, with 13 bases in the middle. The CDR3 has 13 amino acids. The germline V gene encodes CDR1 SGHVS and CDR2 FQNEAQ.

This clonotype came up many times. CDR3 amino acids: CASSLRFPGGNSPLHF. The CDR3 region has the DNA TGTGCCAGCAGCTTAAGGTTTCCGGGGGGTAATTCACCCCTCCACTTT. V and J are TRBV7-2 and TRBJ1-6; D is possibly TRBD1 (5 bases). This CDR3 contains 16 residues. Germline CDR1 SGHTA, CDR2 FQGNSA. Trimming left V 2 bases short and J 6 bases short, with 14 bases between. The variable domain in full, with the rest retrieved from reference TRBV7-2 and TRBJ1-6, is GAGVSQSPSNKVTEKGKDVELRCDPISGHTALYWYRQSLGQGLEFLIYFQGNSAPDKSGLPSDRFSAERTGGSVSTLTIQRTQQEDSAVYLCASSLRFPGGNSPLHFGNGTRLTVT.

The V gene is TRBV10-3, the J gene TRBJ1-3; TRBD1 aligns across 11 bases. CDR3 size: 17 residues. Losses at the gene ends were 7 bases for V and 0 bases for J; bases not matched to a gene: 8. CDR1 and CDR2 from the germline V gene are ENHRY and SYGVKD. The CDR3 loop reads CAIIGQGAAGSGNTIYF. The CDR3 DNA reads TGTGCCATCATCGGACAGGGGGCTGCCGGCTCTGGAAACACCATATATTTT.

The CDR3 nucleotides are TGTGCCACCAGCAGAGATGAGGCTAGCGGGGGGGCGGGGCAAGAGACCCAGTACTTC. Its protein product is CATSRDEASGGAGQETQYF. J is TRBJ2-5 and V is TRBV15; 12 nucleotides match TRBD2. Germline V gene data show CDR1 as LNHNV and CDR2 as YYDKDF (reference sequence). The CDR3 has 19 amino acids. The ends lost 0 bases at V and 2 bases at J; junction bases unmatched: 10.

This chain joins TRBV6-5 and TRBJ2-3, with 9 positions matching TRBD1. Germline V gene data show CDR1 as MNHEY and CDR2 as SVGAGI. The junction had 6 bases not matched to a gene; V was cut back by 6 bases and J by 2 bases. The CDR3 runs 15 residues. CDR3 protein: CASRGTGPYTDTQYF. Written as DNA, the CDR3 is TGTGCCAGCAGGGGGACAGGGCCTTACACAGATACGCAGTATTTT.

This chain links TRBV4-1 with TRBJ2-1; D unresolved. Deletions cut 8 bases from V and 0 bases from J, with 8 bases between. Germline CDR1 reads MGHRA; CDR2 reads YSYEKL. The CDR3 consists of 13 residues. The CDR3 is CASADSSYNEQFF. Written as DNA, the CDR3 is TGCGCCAGCGCCGATAGCTCCTACAATGAGCAGTTCTTC.

The rearrangement uses TRBV20-1 and TRBJ2-1; D is possibly TRBD2 (7 bases). The CDR3 loop spans 16 amino acids. Germline V gives CDR1 DFQATT, CDR2 SNEGSKA (reference sequence). The germline V and J ends were trimmed by 0 bases and 0 bases, with 12 bases remaining between them. The chain's CDR3 is CSARDSGGLSYNEQFF. In nucleotides, the CDR3 is TGCAGTGCTAGAGATTCGGGGGGCCTCTCCTACAATGAGCAGTTCTTC.

The chain links TRBV12-3 or TRBV12-4 to TRBJ2-1; 11 bases match TRBD1. V gave up 7 bases and J gave up 2 bases; unmatched junction bases: 7. The CDR3 contains 16 residues. The CDR3 nucleotides are TGTGCCAGCATACTCGAGGGACAGGGGGCCTACAATGAGCAGTTCTTC. Translating gives CASILEGQGAYNEQFF.

As to this clonotype: A clone one base away is much larger, so this may be a read error. The V gene is TRBV6-6, the J gene TRBJ1-4, with 7 bases matching TRBD1. The CDR3 runs to 14 residues. With V trimmed by 5 bases and J by 5 bases, 5 bases remained unmatched. Germline values: CDR1 MNHNY, CDR2 SVGAGI (reference sequence). CDR3: CASSPGTENEKLFF. The CDR3 DNA reads TGTGCCAGCAGTCCCGGGACAGAGAATGAAAAACTGTTTTTT.

The gene calls are TRBV28 and TRBJ2-7; 9 nucleotides agree with TRBD1. Germline values: CDR1 MDHEN, CDR2 SYDVKM. The V and J ends lost 6 bases and 2 bases, in that order; junction bases with no gene match: 5. This CDR3 spans 14 amino acids. The CDR3 spells CASREGTGTYEQYV. As DNA, the CDR3 is TGTGCCAGCAGGGAGGGGACAGGGACCTACGAGCAGTACGTC.

This chain connects TRBV6-5 to TRBJ2-1; tentatively, D is TRBD2 (6 bases). Trimming shortened V by 5 bases and J by 6 bases, and 17 bases separated the two germline ends. In germline, CDR1 is MNHEY, CDR2 SVGAGI. This CDR3 has 15 amino acids. DNA for the CDR3: TGTGCCAGCAGTCCCACGTGGGAGGTTATCAATGAGCAGTTCTTC. This encodes CASSPTWEVINEQFF.

This clonotype was detected ten times or more. V and J are TRBV24-1 and TRBJ2-5; D unresolved. The CDR3 loop spans 16 amino acids. V was pared by 0 bases and J by 5 bases, with 15 bases between. CDR1 is KGHDR, CDR2 SFDVKD, per germline. The CDR3 here is CATSDLQDGLGETQYF. The CDR3 DNA reads TGTGCCACCAGTGATTTGCAGGATGGCCTGGGGGAGACCCAGTACTTC.

The CDR3 bases are TGTGCCAGCAGTTTAGGGGATGAGACCCAGTACTTC. It is translated as CASSLGDETQYF. The chain uses TRBV12-3 or TRBV12-4 and TRBJ2-5, with D unresolved. The CDR3 is made up of 12 amino acids. The ends were cut back, 1 base at V and 5 bases at J, with 5 bases in the middle.

In its sample, this clonotype was seen once. The chain uses TRBV10-3 and TRBJ2-1; TRBD1 matches at 9 bases. This CDR3 has 15 residues. Germline-derived CDR1 and CDR2 are ENHRY and SYGVKD. V was clipped by 2 bases and J by 6 bases; unmatched bases: 5. CDR3 coding DNA: TGTGCCATCAGTGAGGCCGGGACAGGGCGCAATGAGCAGTTCTTC. As protein: CAISEAGTGRNEQFF.

The CDR3 coding sequence is TGTGCCAGCAGCTTAGGGGCGCGGATAGGCACTGAAGCTTTCTTT. Protein product: CASSLGARIGTEAFF. The V and J genes are TRBV7-6 and TRBJ1-1; no definite D call. V was shortened by 1 base and J by 4 bases, with 13 bases between the two germline ends. This CDR3 contains 15 residues. The germline V gene encodes CDR1 SGHVS and CDR2 FNYEAQ.

The CDR3 bases are TGTGCCAGCAGGGGGGGGGTAGGAGAGCCGAACACTGAAGCTTTCTTT. It yields the protein CASRGGVGEPNTEAFF. The chain combines TRBV6-4 with TRBJ1-1; D perhaps matches TRBD1 (5 bases). The CDR3 has 16 residues. CDR1 and CDR2 (germline): MRHNA, SNTAGT. V lost 6 bases, J lost 1 base, and 18 bases lay in between.

This sequence joins TRBV6-5 and TRBJ1-2; D is unresolved. In germline, CDR1 is MNHEY, CDR2 SVGAGI. The V and J ends lost 6 bases and 3 bases respectively, with 14 bases between them. CDR3 size: 14 residues. Written as DNA, the CDR3 is TGTGCCAGCAGGACCCGGACGGCTGACTATGGCTACACCTTC. Protein sequence: CASRTRTADYGYTF.

This clonotype was observed a few times. The chain recombines TRBV2 with TRBJ2-1; 8 nucleotides agree with TRBD1. Losses at the gene ends were 6 bases for V and 1 base for J; bases not matched to a gene: 5. The CDR3 consists of 15 residues. CDR1 is SNHLY, CDR2 FYNNEI, per germline. The CDR3 DNA reads TGTGCCAGCAGAGCCCAGGGGGCTTCCTACAATGAGCAGTTCTTC. Amino acids: CASRAQGASYNEQFF.

This clonotype was seen a few times. This chain links TRBV19 with TRBJ2-1; 8 bases map to TRBD1. Germline CDR1 LNHDA, CDR2 SQIVND (reference sequence). This CDR3 has 14 residues. V gave up 7 bases and J gave up 2 bases; unmatched junction bases: 4. The CDR3 region is CASNYRGAYNEQFF. Here the CDR3 DNA reads TGTGCCAGTAATTACAGGGGGGCCTACAATGAGCAGTTCTTC.